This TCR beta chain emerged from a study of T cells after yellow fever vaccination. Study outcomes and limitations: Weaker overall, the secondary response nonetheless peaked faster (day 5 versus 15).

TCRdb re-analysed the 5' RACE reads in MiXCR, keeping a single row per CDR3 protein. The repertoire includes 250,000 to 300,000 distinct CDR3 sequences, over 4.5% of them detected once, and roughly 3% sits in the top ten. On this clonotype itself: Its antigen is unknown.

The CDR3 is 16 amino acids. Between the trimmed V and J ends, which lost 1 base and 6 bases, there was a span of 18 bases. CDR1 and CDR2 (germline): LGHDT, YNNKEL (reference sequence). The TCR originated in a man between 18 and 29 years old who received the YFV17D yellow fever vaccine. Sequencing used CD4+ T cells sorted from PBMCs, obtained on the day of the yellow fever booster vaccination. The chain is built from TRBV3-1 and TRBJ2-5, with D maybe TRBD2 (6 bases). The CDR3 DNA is TGTGCCAGCAGCCAAGTATCGGCAACCGGAGGGAAGACCCAGTACTTC. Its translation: CASSQVSATGGKTQYF.